One T cell receptor (beta chain) is described in this entry. A read error may account for a junction end that differs from germline. Germline CDR1 reads LNHDA; CDR2 reads SQIVND (reference sequence). The CDR3 length is 12 residues. This record comes from a study of blood T cell repertoires in COVID-19. Measured with immunoSEQ multiplex PCR; TCRdb has only the in-frame clones, and not every one. The sample gives approximately 290,000 clones, around 91% of which show up once; over 3.5% is in the top ten. The sample was PBMCs or T cells enriched from blood (not recorded which). The V gene is TRBV19, the J gene TRBJ2-3; 8 bases are a match to TRBD2. The TCR was taken from a woman aged 18-29 years with acute COVID-19. The CDR3 nucleotides are TGTGCCAGTAATATTGGGACTAGTACGCGGTATTTT. It is translated as CASNIGTSTRYF.